This T cell receptor beta chain was observed in a study of cytomegalovirus exposure and HLA in healthy donors. CDR1 SGDLS and CDR2 YYNGEE come from the germline V gene. This CDR3 is built from 17 residues. V was pared by 0 bases and J by 0 bases, with 10 bases between. The PCR ran on 60 Vbeta and 13 Jbeta primers. Profiled with immunoSEQ multiplex PCR; TCRdb holds only in-frame clones, not every one. The repertoire consists of about 180,000 clones, with under 85% occurring once and the leading ten covering roughly 2.5%. This receptor was obtained from a human donor in good health. Source material: PBMCs. The chain recombines TRBV9 with TRBJ1-6, with D hard to call. CDR3 region: CASSVDRSSSYNSPLHF. The CDR3 DNA reads TGTGCCAGCAGCGTAGACCGCTCGAGCTCCTATAATTCACCCCTCCACTTT.